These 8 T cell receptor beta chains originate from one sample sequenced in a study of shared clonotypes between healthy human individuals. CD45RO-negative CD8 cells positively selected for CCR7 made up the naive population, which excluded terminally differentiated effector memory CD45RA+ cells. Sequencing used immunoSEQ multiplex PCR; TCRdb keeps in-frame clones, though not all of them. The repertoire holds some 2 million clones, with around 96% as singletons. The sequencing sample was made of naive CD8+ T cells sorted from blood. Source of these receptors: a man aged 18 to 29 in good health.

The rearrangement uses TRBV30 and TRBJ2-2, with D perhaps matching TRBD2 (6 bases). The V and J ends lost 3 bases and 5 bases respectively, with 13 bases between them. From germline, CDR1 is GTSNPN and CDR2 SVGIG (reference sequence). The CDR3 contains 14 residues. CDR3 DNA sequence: TGTGCCTGGAGGGGACTCGGCGGGACCGGGGAGCTGTTTTTT. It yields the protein CAWRGLGGTGELFF.

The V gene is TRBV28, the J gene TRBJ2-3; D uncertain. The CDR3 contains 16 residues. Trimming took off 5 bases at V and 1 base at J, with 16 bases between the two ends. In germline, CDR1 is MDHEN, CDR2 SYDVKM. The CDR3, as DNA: TGTGCCAGCAGTCCCCTAGACTTATCGGGCACAGATACGCAGTATTTT. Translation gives CASSPLDLSGTDTQYF. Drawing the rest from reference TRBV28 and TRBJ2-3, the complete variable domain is DVKVTQSSRYLVKRTGEKVFLECVQDMDHENMFWYRQDPGLGLRLIYFSYDVKMKEKGDIPEGYSVSREKKERFSLILESASTNQTSMYLCASSPLDLSGTDTQYFGPGTRLTVL.

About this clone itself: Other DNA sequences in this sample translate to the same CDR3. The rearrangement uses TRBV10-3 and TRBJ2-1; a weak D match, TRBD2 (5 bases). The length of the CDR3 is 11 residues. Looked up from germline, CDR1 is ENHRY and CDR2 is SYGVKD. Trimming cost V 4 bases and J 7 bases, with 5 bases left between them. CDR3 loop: CAISAGNEQFF. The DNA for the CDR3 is TGTGCCATCAGTGCGGGGAATGAGCAGTTCTTC.

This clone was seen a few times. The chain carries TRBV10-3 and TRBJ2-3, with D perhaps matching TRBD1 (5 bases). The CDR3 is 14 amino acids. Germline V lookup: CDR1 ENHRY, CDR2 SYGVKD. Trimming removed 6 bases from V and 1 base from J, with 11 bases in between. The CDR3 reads CAIRAGFGTDTQYF. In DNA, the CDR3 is TGTGCCATCAGAGCAGGGTTCGGCACAGATACGCAGTATTTT.

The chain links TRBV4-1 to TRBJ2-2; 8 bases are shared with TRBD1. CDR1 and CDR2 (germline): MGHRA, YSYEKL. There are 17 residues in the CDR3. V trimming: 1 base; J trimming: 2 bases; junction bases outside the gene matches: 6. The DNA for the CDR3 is TGCGCCAGCAGCCAAGTACCGGACAGGGTTAACACCGGGGAGCTGTTTTTT. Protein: CASSQVPDRVNTGELFF.

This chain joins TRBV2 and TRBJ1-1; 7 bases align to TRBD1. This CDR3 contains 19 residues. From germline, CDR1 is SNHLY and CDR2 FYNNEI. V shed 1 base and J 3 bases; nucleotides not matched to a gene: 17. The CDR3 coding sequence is TGTGCCAGCAGTGAAGTGGGGGGACAGCCAGCATTGTGGGACACTGAAGCTTTCTTT. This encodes CASSEVGGQPALWDTEAFF. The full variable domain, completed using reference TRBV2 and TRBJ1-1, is EPEVTQTPSHQVTQMGQEVILRCVPISNHLYFYWYRQILGQKVEFLVSFYNNEISEKSEIFDDQFSVERPDGSNFTLKIRSTKLEDSAMYFCASSEVGGQPALWDTEAFFGQGTRLTVV.

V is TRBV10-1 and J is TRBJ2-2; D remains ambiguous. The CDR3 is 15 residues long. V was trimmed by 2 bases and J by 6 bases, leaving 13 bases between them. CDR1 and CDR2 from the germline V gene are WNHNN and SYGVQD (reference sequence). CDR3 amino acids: CASSEVFLPAGELFF. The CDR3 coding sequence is TGCGCCAGCAGTGAGGTCTTCTTACCGGCCGGGGAGCTGTTTTTT.

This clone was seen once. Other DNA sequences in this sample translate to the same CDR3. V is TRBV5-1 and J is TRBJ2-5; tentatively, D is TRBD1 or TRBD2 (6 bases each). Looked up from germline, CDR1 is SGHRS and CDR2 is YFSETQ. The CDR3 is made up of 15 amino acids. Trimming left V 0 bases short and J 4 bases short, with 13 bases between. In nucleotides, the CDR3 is TGCGCCAGCAGCTTGGAGGGGGGCCTGGGAGAGACCCAGTACTTC. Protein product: CASSLEGGLGETQYF.